Below, 12 T cell receptor beta chains from the same sample are listed, as sequenced in a study of blood T cell repertoires in COVID-19. Sequenced by immunoSEQ multiplex PCR; TCRdb stores in-frame clones only, minus some. The sample holds roughly 290,000 clones, around 90% seen once. The sequenced sample consisted of peripheral blood. The receptors come from a woman in her 30s with COVID-19, enrolled during active disease.

The chain joins TRBV9 to TRBJ1-2; 10 bases match TRBD1. The junction had 0 bases not matched to a gene; V was cut back by 3 bases and J by 4 bases. The CDR3 covers 13 residues. Germline V gives CDR1 SGDLS, CDR2 YYNGEE. The CDR3 DNA reads as TGTGCCAGCAGCGGGACAGGGGGCTATGGCTACACCTTC. It yields the protein CASSGTGGYGYTF.

The rearrangement uses TRBV5-5 and TRBJ2-3; possibly TRBD2 for D (6 bases). The germline V gene has CDR1 SGHKS and CDR2 YYEKEE (reference sequence). This CDR3 comprises 15 residues. Trimming removed 4 bases from V and 1 base from J, with 13 bases in between. CDR3 protein: CASSDGRFGTDTQYF. CDR3 DNA: TGTGCCAGCAGCGACGGGAGATTCGGCACAGATACGCAGTATTTT. Filled out from reference TRBV5-5 and TRBJ2-3, the complete variable domain reads DAGVTQSPTHLIKTRGQQVTLRCSPISGHKSVSWYQQVLGQGPQFIFQYYEKEERGRGNFPDRFSARQFPNYSSELNVNALLLGDSALYLCASSDGRFGTDTQYFGPGTRLTVL.

This rearrangement joins TRBV9 to TRBJ2-3; D not resolved. Per germline, CDR1 SGDLS and CDR2 YYNGEE. The V end lost 4 bases, the J end lost 1 base, and 10 bases lay between the germline ends. This CDR3 region has 14 residues. This CDR3 reads CASSLRGGTDTQYF. Here the CDR3 DNA reads TGTGCCAGCAGCCTACGCGGCGGCACAGATACGCAGTATTTT.

The chain joins TRBV9 to TRBJ1-2; D not certain. Germline V gene data show CDR1 as SGDLS and CDR2 as YYNGEE. The CDR3 is made up of 12 amino acids. The V gene lost 7 bases and the J gene lost 8 bases, with 15 bases spanning the gap. CDR3: CASGGQHRGYTF. The CDR3 nucleotides read TGTGCCAGCGGAGGGCAGCATCGGGGCTACACCTTC.

The rearrangement uses TRBV7-6 and TRBJ2-7; 9 positions agree with TRBD2. V lost 5 bases and J lost 0; bases outside the gene matches: 8. The CDR3 loop spans 16 amino acids. Per the germline V gene, CDR1 is SGHVS and CDR2 is FNYEAQ. The chain's CDR3 is CASSHTTTSGSYEQYF. The DNA of the CDR3 is TGTGCCAGCAGCCACACCACGACTAGCGGCTCCTACGAGCAGTACTTC.

This chain connects TRBV2 to TRBJ2-3; D is uncertain. Germline CDR1 reads SNHLY; CDR2 reads FYNNEI. The CDR3 covers 15 residues. V was pared by 0 bases and J by 4 bases, with 11 bases between. CDR3 nucleotide sequence: TGTGCCAGCAGTGAAGCGCCGGCGGAGTCAGATACGCAGTATTTT. Protein sequence: CASSEAPAESDTQYF.

This clone was observed a few times. The V gene is TRBV4-3, the J gene TRBJ2-1; maybe TRBD2 (6 bases). The CDR3 spans 16 residues. Trimming took off 0 bases at V and 2 bases at J, with 11 bases between the two ends. The V gene's germline CDR1 is LGHNA and CDR2 YSLEER. The CDR3 sequence is CASSQEVGEAYNEQFF. The CDR3, as DNA: TGCGCCAGCAGCCAAGAGGTCGGGGAGGCCTACAATGAGCAGTTCTTC.

The chain employs TRBV19 and TRBJ1-1; D is unresolved. CDR3 length equals 12 residues. CDR1 and CDR2 from the germline V gene are LNHDA and SQIVND (reference sequence). V was cut by 6 bases and J by 2 bases, with 7 bases left in between. The CDR3 region is CASRSRNTEAFF. As DNA, the CDR3 is TGTGCCAGTAGGTCCCGTAACACTGAAGCTTTCTTT. Full variable domain (remainder filled in from reference TRBV19 and TRBJ1-1): DGGITQSPKYLFRKEGQNVTLSCEQNLNHDAMYWYRQDPGQGLRLIYYSQIVNDFQKGDIAEGYSVSREKKESFPLTVTSAQKNPTAFYLCASRSRNTEAFFGQGTRLTVV.

The chain combines TRBV9 with TRBJ2-3, with 7 bases matching TRBD1. The germline V gene has CDR1 SGDLS and CDR2 YYNGEE. The CDR3 spans 15 residues. V gave up 0 bases and J gave up 0 bases; unmatched junction bases: 1. CDR3 loop: CASSVEGASTDTQYF. The CDR3, as DNA: TGTGCCAGCAGCGTAGAGGGGGCCAGCACAGATACGCAGTATTTT.

The rearrangement joins TRBV7-3 to TRBJ1-1; no clear D. The CDR3 runs 13 residues. V was clipped by 4 bases and J by 1 base, with 7 bases between them. CDR1 is SGHTA, CDR2 FQGTGA, per germline. CDR3 sequence reads: CASSSLRNTEAFF. CDR3 bases: TGTGCCAGCAGCTCCCTCCGGAACACTGAAGCTTTCTTT.

The V call is TRBV5-1, the J call TRBJ2-1; the match to TRBD1 covers 7 bases. The CDR3 extends over 14 amino acids. In germline, CDR1 is SGHRS, CDR2 YFSETQ. V trimming: 4 bases; J trimming: 10 bases; junction bases outside the gene matches: 11. The chain's CDR3 is CASSPAQTGQEQFF. DNA of the CDR3: TGCGCCAGCAGCCCCGCCCAGACAGGGCAAGAGCAGTTCTTC.

This chain joins TRBV7-3 and TRBJ1-4; D gene ambiguous. Looked up from germline, CDR1 is SGHTA and CDR2 is FQGTGA. The ends were cut back, 6 bases at V and 5 bases at J, with 16 bases in the middle. CDR3 size: 15 residues. CDR3 in amino acids: CASSFRPSGNEKLFF. For the CDR3, the DNA is TGTGCCAGCAGTTTCCGCCCGTCGGGAAATGAAAAACTGTTTTTT.